This T cell receptor (beta chain) was sequenced during a study of blood T cell repertoires in COVID-19. About the research overall: Whether acute or convalescent, the COVID-19 samples came from the United States, Italy and Spain. Sample material is recorded as cDNA or gDNA derived from T cells, B-cell-depleted T cells, or PBMCs.

Trimming left V 4 bases short and J 8 bases short, with 24 bases between. Germline V gene data show CDR1 as SGDLS and CDR2 as YYNGEE. The CDR3 contains 17 residues. Authors' processing steps: Using reference gene primer amplification, nucleated cell counts were estimated. The table came from immunoSEQ multiplex PCR; TCRdb's copy has only in-frame clones and leaves some out. That table is the source of V, J and clone size, and D and trimming were worked out from the DNA. The sample includes about 260,000 clones, about 87% of them seen just once. This receptor was taken from a man aged 60 to 69 who had recovered from COVID-19. The V gene is TRBV9, the J gene TRBJ1-4; no definite D call. Sequenced sample: peripheral blood. The CDR3 loop reads CASSPQGALREWEKLFF. CDR3 DNA: TGTGCCAGCAGCCCACAAGGCGCCTTGCGGGAGTGGGAAAAACTGTTTTTT.